The T cell receptor beta chain under discussion was sequenced for a study of blood T cells in healthy people across ages. The study's findings and limits: Observed TCR beta diversity per million T cells went down as age went up. This fall followed a roughly linear course with age. More naive CD4+ cells and higher diversity marked long-lived donors relative to aged donors.

Turning to this clonotype: What it recognizes is unknown.

This CDR3 spans 15 amino acids. V gave up 0 bases and J gave up 4 bases, with 13 bases separating them. The germline gives CDR1 DFQATT, CDR2 SNEGSKA (reference sequence). The people who gave samples were healthy Caucasians from Russia, aged roughly 6 to 100. A second PCR, run for roughly 7 to 12 cycles, used a sample-barcoded 5' primer plus a J-beta primer mix. TCRdb analysed the 5' RACE reads with MiXCR anew, one entry per CDR3 protein. The repertoire holds some 1,800,000 distinct CDR3 sequences, with around 42% as singletons. The origin of this receptor is a human donor in good health. The sequencing sample was made of blood. V gene TRBV20-1 combines with J gene TRBJ2-1, with D possibly TRBD2 on 6 matching bases. The CDR3 nucleotides are TGCAGTGCTAGAGATAGTAGCGGTTTTTACAATGAGCAGTTCTTC. The encoded protein is CSARDSSGFYNEQFF.